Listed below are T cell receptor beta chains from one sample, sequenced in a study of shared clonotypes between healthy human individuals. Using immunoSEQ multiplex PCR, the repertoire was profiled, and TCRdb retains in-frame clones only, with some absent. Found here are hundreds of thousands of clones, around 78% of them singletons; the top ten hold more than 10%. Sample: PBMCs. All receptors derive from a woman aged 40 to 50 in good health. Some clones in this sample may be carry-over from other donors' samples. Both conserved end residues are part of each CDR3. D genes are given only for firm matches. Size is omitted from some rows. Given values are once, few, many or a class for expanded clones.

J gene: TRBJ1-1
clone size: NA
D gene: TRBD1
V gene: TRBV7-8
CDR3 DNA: TGTGCCAGCAGCAAGGACAGGGAAGGAGACACTGAAGCTTTCTTT
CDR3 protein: CASSKDREGDTEAFF

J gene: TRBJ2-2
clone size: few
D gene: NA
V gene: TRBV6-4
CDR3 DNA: TGTGCCAGCAGCCCCCGGACAGCGAACACCGGGGAGCTGTTTTTT
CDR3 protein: CASSPRTANTGELFF

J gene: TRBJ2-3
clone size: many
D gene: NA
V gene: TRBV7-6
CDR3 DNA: TGTGCCAGCAGCGGGGTAATCGGGAGTGGAGGAGATACGCAGTATTTT
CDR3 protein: CASSGVIGSGGDTQYF

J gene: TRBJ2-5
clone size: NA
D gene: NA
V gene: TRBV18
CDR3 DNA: TGTGCCAGCTCACCCCCGTTGGGCAGTGCTGAGACCCAGTACTTC
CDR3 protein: CASSPPLGSAETQYF

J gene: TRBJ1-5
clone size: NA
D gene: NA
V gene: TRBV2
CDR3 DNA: TGTGCCAGCAGTGTTACTACCAATCAGCCCCAGCATTTT
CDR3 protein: CASSVTTNQPQHF

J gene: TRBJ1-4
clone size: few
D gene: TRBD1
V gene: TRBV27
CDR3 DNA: TGTGCCAGCAGTCGCCGGACAGGGTTTAATGAAAAACTGTTTTTT
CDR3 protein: CASSRRTGFNEKLFF

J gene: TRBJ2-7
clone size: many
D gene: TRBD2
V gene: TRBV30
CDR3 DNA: TGTGCCTGGACCCCCGGGACTAGGCCCGGTTCGGAGCAGTACTTC
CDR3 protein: CAWTPGTRPGSEQYF

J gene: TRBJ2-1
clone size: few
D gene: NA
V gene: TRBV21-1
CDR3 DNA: TGTGCCAGCAGCAGGCGACTAGCAGGATCCCTCTTC
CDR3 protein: CASSRRLAGSLF

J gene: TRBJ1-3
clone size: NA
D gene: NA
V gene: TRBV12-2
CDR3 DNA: TGTGCAAGTCGCTTAGTTCGGTCGGAGCCTTTGGATTACTCTGGAAACACCATATATTTT
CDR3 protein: CASRLVRSEPLDYSGNTIYF

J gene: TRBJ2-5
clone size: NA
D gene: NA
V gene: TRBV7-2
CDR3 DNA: TGTGCCAGCAGCGCAAGGTGGGCTCTCGGCCAAGAGACCCAGTACTTC
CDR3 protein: CASSARWALGQETQYF

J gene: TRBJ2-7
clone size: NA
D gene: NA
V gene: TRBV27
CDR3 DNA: TGTGCCAGCAGTTTATCGAGCCCGCGGTACGAGCAGTACTTC
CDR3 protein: CASSLSSPRYEQYF

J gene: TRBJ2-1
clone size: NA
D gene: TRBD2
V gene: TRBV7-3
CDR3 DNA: TGTGCCAGCAGCTCCTCCCTAGCGGGGAATGAGCAGTTCTTC
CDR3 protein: CASSSSLAGNEQFF

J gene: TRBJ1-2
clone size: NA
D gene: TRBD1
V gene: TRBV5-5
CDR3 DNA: TGTGCCAGCAGCTCCCAGACAGGGGTAGACTATGGCTACACCTTC
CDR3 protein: CASSSQTGVDYGYTF

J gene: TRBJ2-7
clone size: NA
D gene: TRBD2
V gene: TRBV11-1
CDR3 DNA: TGTGCCAGCAGCCCCCGGGAGGGGTACGAGCAGTACTTC
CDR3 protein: CASSPREGYEQYF

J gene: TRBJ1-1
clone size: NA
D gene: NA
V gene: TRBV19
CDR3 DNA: TGTGCCAGTAGTACGGCAGGGGTGAACACTGAAGCTTTCTTT
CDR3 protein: CASSTAGVNTEAFF

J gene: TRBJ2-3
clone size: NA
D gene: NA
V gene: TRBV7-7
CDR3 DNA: TGTGCCAGCAGCCAGGGGGGGGGACGGGATACGCAGTATTTT
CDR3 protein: CASSQGGGRDTQYF

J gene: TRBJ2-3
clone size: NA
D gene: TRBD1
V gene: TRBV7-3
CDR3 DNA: TGTGCCAGCAGCGCTCAGGGGGCCACAGATACGCAGTATTTT
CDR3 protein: CASSAQGATDTQYF

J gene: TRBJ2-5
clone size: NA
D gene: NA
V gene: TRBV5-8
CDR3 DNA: TGTGCCAGCAGACAGACAGAGACCCAGTACTTC
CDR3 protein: CASRQTETQYF

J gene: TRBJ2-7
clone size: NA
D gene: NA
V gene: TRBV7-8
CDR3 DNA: TGTGCCAGCAGCCAACCGCGACAGCACCGGTACGAGCAGTACTTC
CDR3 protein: CASSQPRQHRYEQYF

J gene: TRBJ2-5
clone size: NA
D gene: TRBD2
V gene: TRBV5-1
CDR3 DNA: TGCGCCAGCAGCCCGGGACTAGCCCAAGAGACCCAGTACTTC
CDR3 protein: CASSPGLAQETQYF

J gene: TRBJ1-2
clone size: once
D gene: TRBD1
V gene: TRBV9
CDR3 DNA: TGTGCCAGCAGCCCCAAAGGGCAGGGGGCAGTTGGCTACACCTTC
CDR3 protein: CASSPKGQGAVGYTF

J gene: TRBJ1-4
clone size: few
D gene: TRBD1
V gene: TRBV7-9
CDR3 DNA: TGTGCCAGCAACTACAGGGGAGATGAAAAACTGTTTTTT
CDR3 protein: CASNYRGDEKLFF

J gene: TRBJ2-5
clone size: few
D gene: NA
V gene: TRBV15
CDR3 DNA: TGTGCCACCAGCCGTTGGGGGTCGGAGACCCAGTACTTC
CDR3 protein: CATSRWGSETQYF

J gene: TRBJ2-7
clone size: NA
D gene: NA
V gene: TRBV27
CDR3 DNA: TGTGCCAGCAGCATAGGACTTAATAGCTACGAGCAGTACTTC
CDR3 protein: CASSIGLNSYEQYF

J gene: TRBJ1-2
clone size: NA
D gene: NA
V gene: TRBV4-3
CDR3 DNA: TGCGCCAGCAGCCAAGTGTCTTATCGAGTTAACTATGGCTACACCTTC
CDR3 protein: CASSQVSYRVNYGYTF

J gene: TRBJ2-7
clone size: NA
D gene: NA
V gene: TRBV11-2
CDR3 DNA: TGTGCCAGCAGCGCCGCCGGGACCACTTACGTTGAGCAGTACTTC
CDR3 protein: CASSAAGTTYVEQYF

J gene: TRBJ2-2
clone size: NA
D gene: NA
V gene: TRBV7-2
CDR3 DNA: TGTGCCAGCAGCTTATCGCTGAACACCGGGGAGCTGTTTTTT
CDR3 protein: CASSLSLNTGELFF

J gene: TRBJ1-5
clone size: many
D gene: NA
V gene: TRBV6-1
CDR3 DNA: TGTGCCAGCACTGCCCTCCTGGGTTCGAATCAGCCCCAGCATTTT
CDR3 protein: CASTALLGSNQPQHF

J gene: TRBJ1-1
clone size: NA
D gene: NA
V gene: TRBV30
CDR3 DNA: TGTGCCTGGAGTGTACAGGGTTCCTCTGAAGCTCTCTTT
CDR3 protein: CAWSVQGSSEALF

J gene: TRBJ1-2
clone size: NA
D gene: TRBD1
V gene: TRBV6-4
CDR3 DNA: TGTGCCAGCAGCGGACAGGGAAGTGGCTACACCTTC
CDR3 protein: CASSGQGSGYTF

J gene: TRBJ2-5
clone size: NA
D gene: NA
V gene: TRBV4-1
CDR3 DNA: TGCGCCAGCAGCCAAGAGTTTGGTCACAGAGAGACCCAGTACTTC
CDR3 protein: CASSQEFGHRETQYF

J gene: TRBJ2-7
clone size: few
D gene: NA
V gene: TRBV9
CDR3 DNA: TGTGCCAGCAGCGTAGGAGGGGTGTTCGACTACGAGCAGTACTTC
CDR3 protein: CASSVGGVFDYEQYF

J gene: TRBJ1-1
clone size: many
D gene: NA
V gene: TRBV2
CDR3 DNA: TGTGCCAGCAGTGAATGGGTGAACACTGAAGCTTTCTTT
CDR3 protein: CASSEWVNTEAFF

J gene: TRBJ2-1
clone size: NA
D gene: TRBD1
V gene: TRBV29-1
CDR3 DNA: TGCAGCGTTGAAGGCCGGACAGGGGGCCGCGTCAATGAGCAGTTCTTC
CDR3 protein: CSVEGRTGGRVNEQFF

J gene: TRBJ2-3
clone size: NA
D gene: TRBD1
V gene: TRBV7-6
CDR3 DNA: TGTGCCAGCAGCTACGACAGGGCCGCAGATACGCAGTATTTT
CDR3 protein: CASSYDRAADTQYF

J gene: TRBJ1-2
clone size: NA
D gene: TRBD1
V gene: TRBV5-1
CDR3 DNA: TGCGCCAGCACCCGGGACAGGGGGCCTAACTATGGCTACACCTTC
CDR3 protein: CASTRDRGPNYGYTF

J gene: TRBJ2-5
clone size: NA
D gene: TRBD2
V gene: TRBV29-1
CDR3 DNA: TGCAGCGTAGAGTCGGGGGGGTGGGAGACCCAGTACTTC
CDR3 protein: CSVESGGWETQYF